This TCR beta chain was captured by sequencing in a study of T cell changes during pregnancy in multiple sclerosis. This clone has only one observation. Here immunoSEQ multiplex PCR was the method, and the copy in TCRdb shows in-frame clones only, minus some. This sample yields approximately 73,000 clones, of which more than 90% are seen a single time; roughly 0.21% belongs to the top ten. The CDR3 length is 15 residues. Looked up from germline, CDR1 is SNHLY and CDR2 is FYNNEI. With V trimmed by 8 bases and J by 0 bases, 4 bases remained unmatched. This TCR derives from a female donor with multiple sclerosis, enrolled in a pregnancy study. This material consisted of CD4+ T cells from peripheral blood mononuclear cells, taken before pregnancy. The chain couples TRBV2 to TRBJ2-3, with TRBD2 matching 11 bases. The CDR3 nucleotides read TGTGCCAGCGGGACTAGCGGAGCTAGCACAGATACGCAGTATTTT. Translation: CASGTSGASTDTQYF.